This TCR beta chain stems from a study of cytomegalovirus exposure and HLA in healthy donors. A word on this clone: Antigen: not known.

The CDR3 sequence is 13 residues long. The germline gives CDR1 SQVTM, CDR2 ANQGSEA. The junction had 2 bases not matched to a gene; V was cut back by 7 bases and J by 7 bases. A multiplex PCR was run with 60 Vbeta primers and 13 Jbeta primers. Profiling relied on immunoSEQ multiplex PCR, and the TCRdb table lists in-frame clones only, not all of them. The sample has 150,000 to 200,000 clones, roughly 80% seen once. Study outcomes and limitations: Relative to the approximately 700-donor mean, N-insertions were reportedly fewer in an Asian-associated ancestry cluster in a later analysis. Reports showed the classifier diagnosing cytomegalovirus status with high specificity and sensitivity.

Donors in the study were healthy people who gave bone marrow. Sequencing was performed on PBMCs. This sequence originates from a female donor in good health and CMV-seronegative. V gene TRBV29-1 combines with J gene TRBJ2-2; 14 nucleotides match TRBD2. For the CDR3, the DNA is TGCAGCGCCGGACTAGCGGGAGGCGGGGAGCTGTTTTTT. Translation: CSAGLAGGGELFF.